These 7 T cell receptor beta chains came from one sample sequenced in a study of cytomegalovirus exposure and HLA in healthy donors. The PCR used 60 Vbeta and 13 Jbeta primers. The protocol was immunoSEQ multiplex PCR, while the TCRdb copy is restricted to in-frame clones and leaves out a portion. The sample shows about 160,000 clones, around 78% of them seen only once. Source material: PBMCs. These receptors all stem from a man in his forties in good health and CMV-seronegative.

On this clone: One junction end disagrees with the germline gene, perhaps due to a read error. The CDR3: CASSEVAGEIDEQFF. CDR3 nucleotides: TGTGCCAGCAGCGAAGTAGCGGGAGAGATAGATGAGCAGTTCTTC. This rearrangement joins TRBV2 to TRBJ2-1; 9 nucleotides align to TRBD2. Looked up from germline, CDR1 is SNHLY and CDR2 is FYNNEI. The CDR3 spans 15 residues. Supplemented by reference TRBV2 and TRBJ2-1, the full variable domain reads EPEVTQTPSHQVTQMGQEVILRCVPISNHLYFYWYRQILGQKVEFLVSFYNNEISEKSEIFDDQFSVERPDGSNFTLKIRSTKLEDSAMYFCASSEVAGEIDEQFFGPGTRLTVL.

The rearrangement links TRBV21-1 to TRBJ2-2; TRBD2 is the table's D call and was not checked against the DNA. TRBV21-1 is recorded as a pseudogene. The CDR3 is 17 residues long. The CDR3 DNA is TGTGCCAGCAGCTTACGTAAGCGGGAGAGATGGCACCGGGGAGCTGTTTTT. Translation gives CASSLRKRERWHRGAVF.

The rearrangement links TRBV6-6 to TRBJ2-7, with 7 bases fitting TRBD2. CDR1 MNHNY and CDR2 SVGAGI come from the germline V gene (reference sequence). The CDR3 loop spans 14 amino acids. V dropped 5 bases and J dropped 4; count of bases not matched to a gene: 8. CDR3 region: CASSPTERDYEQYF. CDR3 sequence (DNA): TGTGCCAGCAGTCCGACCGAGCGGGATTACGAGCAGTACTTC.

The chain combines TRBV4-2 with TRBJ2-2, with TRBD2 matching over 10 bases. The V gene end was trimmed by 4 bases and the J gene end by 2 bases; junction bases not matched to a gene: 10. There are 18 residues in the CDR3. Looked up from germline, CDR1 is LGHNA and CDR2 is YNFKEQ. The CDR3 DNA sequence: TGTGCCAGCAGCCTCCCAGGACTAGCGGAGCCCAACACCGGGGAGCTGTTTTTT. Translating gives CASSLPGLAEPNTGELFF.

This clone was recorded a few times. V is TRBV5-1 and J is TRBJ2-5, with 8 bases matching TRBD1. The CDR3 contains 16 residues. With V trimmed by 0 bases and J by 5 bases, 9 bases remained unmatched. Germline assignment: CDR1 SGHRS and CDR2 YFSETQ. The CDR3 loop is CASSLGGAGGEETQYF. The CDR3 region has the DNA TGCGCCAGCAGCTTGGGTGGAGCAGGGGGCGAGGAGACCCAGTACTTC. The entire variable domain, with the rest obtained from reference TRBV5-1 and TRBJ2-5, is as follows: KAGVTQTPRYLIKTRGQQVTLSCSPISGHRSVSWYQQTPGQGLQFLFEYFSETQRNKGNFPGRFSGRQFSNSRSEMNVSTLELGDSALYLCASSLGGAGGEETQYFGPGTRLLVL.

This clone was observed a handful of times. The genes are TRBV6-1 and TRBJ2-2, with D unclear. The germline V gene has CDR1 MNHNS and CDR2 SASEGT. V gave up 8 bases and J gave up 4 bases, with 11 bases separating them. This CDR3 has 13 amino acids. The CDR3 loop is CASLTFVTGELFF. The CDR3 nucleotides are TGTGCCAGCTTGACTTTTGTCACCGGGGAGCTGTTTTTT.

This clone was seen just once. The CDR3 is CASSVEVAGGPHEQYF. The CDR3 nucleotides read TGTGCCAGCAGTGTGGAGGTAGCGGGAGGCCCCCACGAGCAGTACTTC. J is TRBJ2-7 and V is TRBV2; 10 bases line up with TRBD2. Trimming at V came to 4 bases and at J to 5 bases, leaving 11 bases not matched to a gene. The germline V gene has CDR1 SNHLY and CDR2 FYNNEI. This CDR3 comprises 16 residues.